These T cell receptor beta chains were read from a single sample in a study of shared clonotypes between healthy human individuals. TCRdb keeps only in-frame clones here, not all; method: immunoSEQ multiplex PCR. The sample shows roughly 2,000,000 clones, about 94% of them seen only once. Sequenced material: naive CD8+ T cells from PBMCs. The receptors shown here come from a young man in good health. Some clones in this sample may be carry-over from other donors' samples. Each CDR3 is given with its conserved first and last residue. Each record gives: D gene, J gene, clone size, V gene, CDR3 protein, CDR3 DNA. The D gene is left open where the match is weak. Only some rows state a clone size, as once, few, many or a class for expanded clones.

- TRBJ2-1 - TRBV11-2 CASSVGPDSQFF TGTGCCAGCAGCGTTGGACCGGACTCGCAGTTCTTC
- TRBJ2-2 - TRBV27 CASSLDRSNTGELFF TGTGCCAGCAGTTTAGACAGATCGAACACCGGGGAGCTGTTTTTT
TRBD2 TRBJ2-1 once TRBV13 CASSPLGAGGGNEQFF TGTGCCAGCAGCCCCCTGGGAGCGGGAGGGGGTAATGAGCAGTTCTTC
- TRBJ2-4 once TRBV7-9 CASTETGQTNIQYF TGTGCCAGCACCGAAACGGGGCAGACAAACATTCAGTACTTC
TRBD1 TRBJ1-3 - TRBV28 CASSFPYRGPGNTIYF TGTGCCAGCAGTTTCCCCTACAGGGGACCTGGAAACACCATATATTTT
- TRBJ1-1 - TRBV7-9 CASSLPQGHGDTEAFF TGTGCCAGCAGCTTACCGCAGGGACATGGGGACACTGAAGCTTTCTTT
- TRBJ1-5 - TRBV6-5 CASSYSAGGQPQHF TGTGCCAGCAGTTACTCGGCAGGAGGCCAGCCCCAGCATTTT
- TRBJ1-2 - TRBV4-3 CASSLGAGTANYGYTF TGCGCCAGCAGCCTCGGGGCCGGGACGGCCAACTATGGCTACACCTTC
TRBD1 TRBJ2-1 - TRBV6-1 CASSTTGGYNEQFF TGTGCCAGCTCAACGACAGGGGGCTACAATGAGCAGTTCTTC
TRBD2 TRBJ2-3 - TRBV9 CASSPGTTYTDTQYF TGTGCCAGCAGCCCAGGGACTACTTACACAGATACGCAGTATTTT
TRBD2 TRBJ2-1 once TRBV20-1 CSARGLAGEFF TGCAGTGCTAGGGGACTAGCGGGAGAGTTCTTC
- TRBJ1-3 - TRBV5-1 CASSLGGDTIYF TGCGCCAGCAGCTTGGGTGGGGACACCATATATTTT
TRBD1 TRBJ2-7 - TRBV27 CASSAYRGSYEQYF TGTGCCAGCAGTGCCTACAGGGGGAGCTACGAGCAGTACTTC
- TRBJ2-3 - TRBV19 CASSLVQTDTQYF TGTGCCAGTAGTCTGGTCCAGACAGATACGCAGTATTTT
- TRBJ2-1 - TRBV19 CASSPANANEQFF TGTGCCAGTAGCCCTGCCAACGCCAATGAGCAGTTCTTC
- TRBJ1-5 - TRBV5-1 CASSYGDNQPQHF TGCGCCAGCAGCTATGGTGACAATCAGCCCCAGCATTTT
TRBD2 TRBJ2-6 - TRBV27 CASRDLIAGRSGANVLTF TGTGCCAGCAGAGACTTAATAGCGGGAAGATCTGGGGCCAACGTCCTGACTTTC
TRBD2 TRBJ2-1 once TRBV11-2 CASSLTAGLAGDDYNEQFF TGTGCCAGCAGCTTAACGGCGGGACTAGCGGGAGACGACTACAATGAGCAGTTCTTC
- TRBJ2-2 - TRBV18 CASSSEVGGFGELFF TGTGCCAGCTCCTCTGAGGTAGGAGGCTTCGGAGAGCTGTTTTTT
- TRBJ2-7 - TRBV27 CASSSTVTSYEQYF TGTGCCAGCAGTTCCACTGTTACAAGTTACGAGCAGTACTTC
TRBD1 TRBJ1-5 - TRBV2 CASSSGTGAYLPFSNQPQHF TGTGCCAGCAGTTCCGGGACAGGGGCATACCTCCCTTTTAGCAATCAGCCCCAGCATTTT
TRBD2 TRBJ2-7 - TRBV7-6 CASSLSGSLYEQYF TGTGCCAGCAGCTTAAGCGGGAGCCTCTACGAGCAGTACTTC
- TRBJ1-2 - TRBV5-6 CASSLPELGYTF TGTGCCAGCAGCTTGCCCGAACTTGGCTACACCTTC
- TRBJ2-1 - TRBV2 CASSARTNNEQFF TGTGCCAGCAGTGCGCGGACTAACAATGAGCAGTTCTTC
TRBD1 TRBJ1-4 - TRBV5-1 CASSSGGPLNEKLFF TGCGCCAGCAGCTCAGGGGGACCCCTTAATGAAAAACTGTTTTTT
- TRBJ2-5 - TRBV6-5 CASSPLRGLGETQYF TGTGCCAGCAGTCCCCTCAGGGGATTAGGGGAGACCCAGTACTTC
TRBD2 TRBJ2-1 - TRBV11-2 CASSVGTSGSNEQFF TGTGCCAGCAGCGTCGGGACTAGCGGGAGCAATGAGCAGTTCTTC
- TRBJ1-5 - TRBV5-6 CASSLRTNQPQHF TGTGCCAGCAGCTTGCGGACAAATCAGCCCCAGCATTTT
- TRBJ2-5 - TRBV28 CASSLSLNREEWPTQYF TGTGCCAGCAGTTTAAGTCTCAACAGGGAAGAGTGGCCGACCCAGTACTTC
- TRBJ2-2 - TRBV11-1 CASAAWRVDGELFF TGTGCCAGCGCCGCTTGGCGAGTTGACGGGGAGCTGTTTTTT
- TRBJ2-7 - TRBV5-4 CASSDTSRRDEQYF TGTGCCAGCAGCGATACTAGTAGGCGGGACGAGCAGTACTTC
- TRBJ2-2 - TRBV29-1 CSVPYGPGELFF TGCAGCGTCCCGTACGGGCCCGGGGAGCTGTTTTTT
- TRBJ2-7 - TRBV5-5 CASSLSSYEQYF TGTGCCAGCAGCTTAAGCTCCTACGAGCAGTACTTC
- TRBJ1-2 - TRBV4-2 CASSQDVGSTYPGYTF TGTGCCAGCAGCCAAGACGTGGGCAGTACCTACCCTGGCTACACCTTC
- TRBJ1-4 - TRBV6-5 CASSYSVGGTNEKLFF TGTGCCAGCAGTTACTCTGTCGGGGGCACTAATGAAAAACTGTTTTTT
TRBD2 TRBJ2-7 - TRBV27 CASSFRGGSYEQYF TGTGCCAGCAGTTTTCGGGGGGGATCCTACGAGCAGTACTTC
TRBD2 TRBJ2-7 - TRBV7-9 CASSFGELAGAYEQYF TGTGCCAGCAGCTTTGGTGAACTAGCGGGTGCCTACGAGCAGTACTTC
TRBD2 TRBJ2-1 - TRBV2 CASSDKSGLGNEQFF TGTGCCAGCAGTGACAAATCGGGACTAGGCAATGAGCAGTTCTTC
TRBD1 TRBJ1-4 - TRBV28 CASRPQGGREKLFF TGTGCCAGCAGGCCCCAGGGGGGGCGTGAAAAACTGTTTTTT
- TRBJ1-2 few TRBV19 CASSLLGQFYGYTF TGTGCCAGTAGTCTCCTGGGACAATTCTATGGCTACACCTTC
TRBD1 TRBJ1-2 - TRBV18 CASSPGPDRGEMYYGYTF TGTGCCAGCTCACCAGGACCAGACAGGGGCGAAATGTACTATGGCTACACCTTC
TRBD2 TRBJ2-5 - TRBV5-1 CASSTGLAGGPVQETQYF TGCGCCAGCAGCACGGGACTAGCGGGAGGTCCGGTTCAAGAGACCCAGTACTTC
- TRBJ1-1 - TRBV6-5 CASSVRVGTEAFF TGTGCCAGCAGTGTTCGTGTTGGAACTGAAGCTTTCTTT
- TRBJ2-7 - TRBV7-9 CASSSGGSGPHF TGTGCCAGCAGCTCAGGAGGGAGTGGGCCTCACTTC
- TRBJ2-2 - TRBV30 CAWSLSGGELFF TGTGCCTGGAGTCTAAGTGGCGGGGAGCTGTTTTTT
- TRBJ1-3 once TRBV6-1 CASSEKRGPGNTIYF TGTGCCAGCAGTGAGAAAAGGGGCCCTGGAAACACCATATATTTT
- TRBJ1-1 few TRBV4-1 CASSQGGYGGNTEAFF TGCGCCAGCAGCCAAGGGGGGTACGGTGGGAACACTGAAGCTTTCTTT
- TRBJ2-7 - TRBV28 CASSLGRGQYF TGTGCCAGCAGTTTGGGTAGGGGGCAGTACTTC
- TRBJ2-1 - TRBV28 CAILPAGYPNEQFF TGTGCCATTCTCCCGGCAGGGTACCCCAATGAGCAGTTCTTC
- TRBJ1-5 - TRBV7-9 CASSFVNQPQHF TGTGCCAGCAGCTTCGTAAATCAGCCCCAGCATTTT
TRBD1 TRBJ1-1 - TRBV9 CASSARQGGNTEAFF TGTGCCAGCAGCGCCAGACAGGGGGGGAACACTGAAGCTTTCTTT
- TRBJ2-5 - TRBV7-9 CASRHPGQVAGVGETQYF TGTGCCAGCAGGCACCCGGGACAGGTAGCGGGAGTAGGAGAGACCCAGTACTTC
TRBD2 TRBJ2-7 - TRBV28 CASSATPGLAGVTYEQYF TGTGCCAGCAGTGCCACGCCAGGACTAGCGGGAGTCACCTACGAGCAGTACTTC
- TRBJ2-7 - TRBV27 CASSLWGGPRSEQYF TGTGCCAGCAGTTTATGGGGGGGGCCCCGTTCCGAGCAGTACTTC
TRBD1 TRBJ2-1 - TRBV11-1 CASSFDRQGVYNEQFF TGTGCCAGCAGCTTTGACCGACAGGGGGTCTACAATGAGCAGTTCTTC